Listed below are T cell receptor beta chains from one sample, sequenced in a study of blood T cell repertoires in COVID-19. Clones were sequenced by immunoSEQ multiplex PCR, and TCRdb holds only the in-frame ones, with some missing. Found here are 140,000 or so clones, about 80% of them singletons; the top ten hold more than 2.5%. The material sequenced was peripheral blood. These TCRs come from a woman of 80 years or more with acute or convalescent COVID-19. Each CDR3 is given with its conserved first and last residue. The D gene is left open where the match is weak. The size field is filled for only some rows; it gives once, few, many or a size class.

TRBJ1-4 | - | - | TRBV6-5 | CASSPRQATNEKLFF | TGTGCCAGCAGTCCGCGACAGGCAACTAATGAAAAACTGTTTTTT
TRBJ2-7 | - | - | TRBV6-1 | CASSEAWGQGYEQYF | TGTGCCAGCAGTGAAGCTTGGGGGCAGGGCTACGAGCAGTACTTC
TRBJ2-1 | - | - | TRBV5-1 | CASSLASNNEQFF | TGCGCCAGCAGCTTGGCTAGCAACAATGAGCAGTTCTTC
TRBJ1-6 | - | - | TRBV4-1 | CASSQVFGLNNSPLHF | TGCGCCAGCAGCCAAGTATTTGGACTTAATAATTCACCCCTCCACTTT
TRBJ1-1 | - | few | TRBV27 | CASSRISQGNTEAFF | TGTGCCAGCAGCCGAATCTCACAGGGGAACACTGAAGCTTTCTTT
TRBJ1-6 | TRBD1 | - | TRBV5-4 | CASSLDRTGVYYSPLHF | TGTGCCAGCAGCTTGGATCGGACAGGGGTGTATTATTCACCCCTCCACTTT
TRBJ1-2 | - | - | TRBV5-5 | CASSPAWGSDYGYTF | TGTGCCAGCAGCCCTGCGTGGGGCTCAGACTATGGCTACACCTTC
TRBJ1-2 | - | - | TRBV30 | CASNNIRQTVAGYTF | TGTGCCTCGAATAACATAAGACAGACGGTAGCTGGCTACACCTTC
TRBJ1-1 | - | - | TRBV11-2 | CASSLDVLSMNTEAFF | TGTGCCAGCAGCTTAGATGTACTGTCCATGAACACTGAAGCTTTCTTT
TRBJ1-3 | TRBD1 | - | TRBV2 | CASSVTVPGQGNGNTIYF | TGTGCCAGCAGTGTAACTGTACCTGGACAGGGGAATGGAAACACCATATATTTT
TRBJ2-1 | - | - | TRBV12-1 | CASSFASGGPSYNEQFF | TGTGCCAGCAGCTTTGCTAGCGGGGGGCCCTCCTACAATGAGCAGTTCTTC
TRBJ2-6 | - | - | TRBV5-6 | CASSPLGSGANVLTF | TGTGCCAGCAGCCCTCTCGGCTCTGGGGCCAACGTCCTGACTTTC
TRBJ1-2 | TRBD1 | - | TRBV24-1 | CATSATGGAGYTF | TGTGCCACCTCTGCCACAGGGGGTGCGGGCTACACCTTC
TRBJ2-1 | - | once | TRBV18 | CASSPLQGYNEQFF | TGTGCCAGCTCACCACTGCAGGGCTACAATGAGCAGTTCTTC
TRBJ1-2 | TRBD1 | - | TRBV10-3 | CAIRRQGGDYGYTF | TGTGCCATCAGGAGACAGGGGGGAGACTATGGCTACACCTTC
TRBJ1-1 | - | - | TRBV9 | CASSPLDTEAFF | TGTGCCAGCAGCCCACTCGACACTGAAGCTTTCTTT
TRBJ1-2 | TRBD1 | - | TRBV4-1 | CASSQTPGTGGLGYTF | TGCGCCAGCAGCCAAACCCCCGGGACAGGGGGCTTGGGCTACACCTTC
TRBJ1-1 | TRBD1 | - | TRBV7-9 | CASSPGQGDTEAFF | TGTGCCAGCAGCCCTGGACAGGGGGACACTGAAGCTTTCTTT
TRBJ2-5 | TRBD2 | - | TRBV7-2 | CASSFLGLAGFVETQYF | TGTGCCAGCAGCTTTCTGGGACTAGCGGGGTTTGTTGAGACCCAGTACTTC
TRBJ1-5 | TRBD1 | once | TRBV5-6 | CASSPGQGRIGPQHF | TGTGCCAGCAGCCCCGGACAGGGCCGGATTGGGCCCCAGCATTTT
TRBJ1-2 | TRBD1 | - | TRBV2 | CASSALGQGNYGYTF | TGTGCCAGCAGTGCACTGGGACAGGGGAACTATGGCTACACCTTC
TRBJ1-5 | - | once | TRBV27 | CASSLSRTAGGGQPQHF | TGTGCCAGCAGTTTATCTCGAACGGCGGGGGGCGGTCAGCCCCAGCATTTT
TRBJ1-1 | - | few | TRBV12-3/TRBV12-4 | CASSLLSIGEAFF | TGTGCCAGCAGTTTATTGTCTATTGGTGAAGCTTTCTTT
TRBJ2-7 | - | - | TRBV28 | CASSRTGGAYEQYF | TGTGCCAGCAGCCGAACAGGGGGGGCCTACGAGCAGTACTTC
TRBJ1-2 | TRBD1 | - | TRBV6-5 | CASYWTGDGYTF | TGTGCCAGCTATTGGACAGGGGATGGCTACACCTTC
TRBJ2-4 | TRBD1 | - | TRBV4-1 | CASSQPRQGTGKTKNIQYF | TGCGCCAGCAGCCAGCCGCGACAGGGGACGGGTAAAACCAAAAACATTCAGTACTTC
TRBJ1-5 | TRBD1 | - | TRBV11-2 | CASSLDGGGGQPQHF | TGTGCCAGCAGCTTAGATGGAGGGGGCGGCCAGCCCCAGCATTTT
TRBJ1-2 | - | - | TRBV5-1 | CASSPREGSDGYTF | TGCGCCAGCAGCCCCAGGGAGGGCTCAGATGGCTACACCTTC
TRBJ1-2 | TRBD1 | - | TRBV6-5 | CASAETGVYGYTF | TGTGCCAGCGCCGAGACAGGGGTTTATGGCTACACCTTC
TRBJ1-2 | - | - | TRBV5-6 | CASSLAGGGIYGYTF | TGTGCCAGCAGCTTAGCGGGCGGGGGGATATATGGCTACACCTTC
TRBJ1-5 | TRBD1 | - | TRBV10-3 | CAISASTGHQLEPQHF | TGTGCCATCAGTGCCTCGACAGGGCACCAATTAGAGCCCCAGCATTTT
TRBJ2-5 | - | - | TRBV12-3/TRBV12-4 | CASSSWAQETQYF | TGTGCCAGCAGTTCTTGGGCCCAAGAGACCCAGTACTTC
TRBJ2-1 | TRBD2 | once | TRBV9 | CASSVVAGGFVEQFF | TGTGCCAGCAGCGTAGTAGCGGGGGGGTTTGTTGAGCAGTTCTTC
TRBJ1-5 | - | - | TRBV6-6 | CASIGQYNQPQHF | TGTGCCAGCATAGGACAGTACAATCAGCCCCAGCATTTT
TRBJ1-5 | - | once | TRBV7-9 | CASSLGGDYQPQHF | TGTGCCAGCAGCTTAGGAGGAGATTATCAGCCCCAGCATTTT
TRBJ1-1 | TRBD1 | once | TRBV5-4 | CASSLGDRGRQNTEAFF | TGTGCCAGCAGCTTGGGGGACAGGGGGCGGCAGAACACTGAAGCTTTCTTT
TRBJ1-2 | - | - | TRBV29-1 | CSGYRSSNYGYTF | TGCAGCGGTTACAGGAGCTCTAACTATGGCTACACCTTC
TRBJ2-2 | - | - | TRBV30 | CAWSVLEAGELFF | TGTGCCTGGAGTGTACTTGAGGCCGGGGAGCTGTTTTTT
TRBJ1-2 | TRBD1 | few | TRBV5-1 | CASSYTPGQGYGYTF | TGCGCCAGCAGCTATACCCCGGGACAGGGTTATGGCTACACCTTC
TRBJ2-7 | TRBD1 | - | TRBV3-1/TRBV3-2 | CASSPTGGYEQYF | TGTGCCAGCAGTCCTACAGGGGGCTACGAGCAGTACTTC
TRBJ2-7 | TRBD1 | - | TRBV2 | CASRHRDRSYEQYF | TGTGCCAGCAGGCATCGGGACAGATCCTACGAGCAGTACTTC
TRBJ2-3 | TRBD2 | - | TRBV5-4 | CASSSLTSGGTHTQYF | TGTGCCAGCAGCTCCCTGACTAGCGGAGGTACGCATACGCAGTATTTT
TRBJ2-2 | TRBD1 | - | TRBV5-1 | CASSLMGQGSGELFF | TGCGCCAGCAGCTTGATGGGACAGGGTTCCGGGGAGCTGTTTTTT
TRBJ2-3 | TRBD1 | - | TRBV29-1 | CSVESQGSSSTDTQYF | TGCAGCGTTGAATCACAGGGGTCTTCGAGCACAGATACGCAGTATTTT
TRBJ1-1 | TRBD1 | - | TRBV27 | CASSRRLGTGRTEAFF | TGTGCCAGCAGTCGCCGACTCGGGACAGGGAGGACTGAAGCTTTCTTT